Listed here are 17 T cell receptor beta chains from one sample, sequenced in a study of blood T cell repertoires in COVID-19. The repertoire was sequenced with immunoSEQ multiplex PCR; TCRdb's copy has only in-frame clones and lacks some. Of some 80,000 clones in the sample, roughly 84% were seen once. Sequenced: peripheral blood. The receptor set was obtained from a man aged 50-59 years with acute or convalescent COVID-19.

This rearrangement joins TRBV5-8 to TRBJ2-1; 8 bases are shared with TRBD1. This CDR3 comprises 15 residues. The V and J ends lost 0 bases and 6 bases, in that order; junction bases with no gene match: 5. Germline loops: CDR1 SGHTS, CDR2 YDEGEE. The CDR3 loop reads CASSLGQGLINEQFF. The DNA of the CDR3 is TGTGCCAGCAGCTTGGGACAGGGGCTCATCAATGAGCAGTTCTTC.

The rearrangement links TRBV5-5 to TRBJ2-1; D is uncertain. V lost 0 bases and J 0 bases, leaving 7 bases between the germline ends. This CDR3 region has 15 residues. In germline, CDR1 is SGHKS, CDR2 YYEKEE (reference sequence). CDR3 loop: CASSLGANSYNEQFF. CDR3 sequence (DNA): TGTGCCAGCAGCTTGGGTGCGAACTCCTACAATGAGCAGTTCTTC.

CDR3 DNA: TGTGCCAGTAGCCGGACTAGTTCGGCCTACGAGCAGTACTTC. This encodes CASSRTSSAYEQYF. V usage is TRBV19 and J usage is TRBJ2-7; 7 positions agree with TRBD2. This CDR3 comprises 14 residues. Germline V gene data show CDR1 as LNHDA and CDR2 as SQIVND (reference sequence). Unmatched junction bases numbered 7, after V lost 6 bases and J lost 2 bases.

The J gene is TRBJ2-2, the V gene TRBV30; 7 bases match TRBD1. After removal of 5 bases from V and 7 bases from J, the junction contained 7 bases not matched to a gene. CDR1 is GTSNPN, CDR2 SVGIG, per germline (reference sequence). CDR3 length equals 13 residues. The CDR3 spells CAWGDRWNGELFF. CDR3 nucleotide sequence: TGTGCCTGGGGGGACAGATGGAACGGGGAGCTGTTTTTT.

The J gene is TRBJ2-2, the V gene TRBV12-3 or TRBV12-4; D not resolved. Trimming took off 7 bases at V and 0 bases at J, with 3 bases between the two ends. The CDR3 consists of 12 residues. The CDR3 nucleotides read TGTGCCAGCAACACGAACACCGGGGAGCTGTTTTTT. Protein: CASNTNTGELFF.

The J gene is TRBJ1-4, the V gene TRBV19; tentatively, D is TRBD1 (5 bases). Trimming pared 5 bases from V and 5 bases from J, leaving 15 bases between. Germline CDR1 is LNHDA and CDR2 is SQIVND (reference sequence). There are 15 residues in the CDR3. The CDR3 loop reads CASSSVGRGNEKLFF. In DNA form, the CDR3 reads TGTGCCAGTAGTTCCGTGGGGAGGGGAAATGAAAAACTGTTTTTT.

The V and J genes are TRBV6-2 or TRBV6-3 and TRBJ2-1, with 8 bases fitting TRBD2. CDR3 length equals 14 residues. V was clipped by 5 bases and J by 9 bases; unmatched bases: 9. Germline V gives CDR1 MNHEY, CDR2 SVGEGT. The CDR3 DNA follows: TGTGCCAGCAGTCCGCCCGGACTAGCAGGTGAGCAGTTCTTC. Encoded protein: CASSPPGLAGEQFF.

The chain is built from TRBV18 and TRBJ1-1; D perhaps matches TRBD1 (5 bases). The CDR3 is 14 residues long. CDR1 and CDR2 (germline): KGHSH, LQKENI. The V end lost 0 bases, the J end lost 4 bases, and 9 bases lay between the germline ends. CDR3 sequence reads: CASSPPQGGTEAFF. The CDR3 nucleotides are TGTGCCAGCTCACCACCGCAGGGCGGCACTGAAGCTTTCTTT.

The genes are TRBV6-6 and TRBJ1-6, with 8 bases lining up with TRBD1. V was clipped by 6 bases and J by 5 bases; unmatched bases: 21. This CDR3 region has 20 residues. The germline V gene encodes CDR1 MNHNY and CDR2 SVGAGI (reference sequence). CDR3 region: CASSLLGTRIRTGNNSPLHF. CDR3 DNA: TGTGCCAGCAGCTTACTGGGAACCCGCATAAGGACAGGGAATAATTCACCCCTCCACTTT.

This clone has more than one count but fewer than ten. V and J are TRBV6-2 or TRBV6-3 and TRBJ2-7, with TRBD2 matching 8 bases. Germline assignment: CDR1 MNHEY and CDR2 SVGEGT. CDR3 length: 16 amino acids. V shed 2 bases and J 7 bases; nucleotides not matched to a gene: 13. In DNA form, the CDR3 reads TGTGCCAGCAGTTACGGCTCTGGGCAGGGGACTAGAGAGCAGTACTTC. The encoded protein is CASSYGSGQGTREQYF.

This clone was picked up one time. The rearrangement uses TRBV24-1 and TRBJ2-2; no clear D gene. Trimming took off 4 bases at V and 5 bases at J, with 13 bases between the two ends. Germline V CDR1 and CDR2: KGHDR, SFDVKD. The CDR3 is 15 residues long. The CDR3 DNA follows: TGTGCCACCAGTGACCGAGAGGTGGTAACCGGGGAGCTGTTTTTT. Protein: CATSDREVVTGELFF.

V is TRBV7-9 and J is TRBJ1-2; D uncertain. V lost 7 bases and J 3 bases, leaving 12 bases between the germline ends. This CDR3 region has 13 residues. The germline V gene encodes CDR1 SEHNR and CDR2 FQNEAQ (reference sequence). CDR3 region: CASTPSPYYGYTF. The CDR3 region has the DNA TGTGCCAGCACCCCTAGTCCTTACTATGGCTACACCTTC.

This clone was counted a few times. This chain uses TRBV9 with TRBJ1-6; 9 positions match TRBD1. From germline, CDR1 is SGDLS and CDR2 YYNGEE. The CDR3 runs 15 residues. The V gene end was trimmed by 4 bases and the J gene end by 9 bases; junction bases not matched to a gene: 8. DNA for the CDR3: TGTGCCAGCAGCTCGGCGGGGACAGGGAGTTCACCCCTCCACTTT. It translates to CASSSAGTGSSPLHF.

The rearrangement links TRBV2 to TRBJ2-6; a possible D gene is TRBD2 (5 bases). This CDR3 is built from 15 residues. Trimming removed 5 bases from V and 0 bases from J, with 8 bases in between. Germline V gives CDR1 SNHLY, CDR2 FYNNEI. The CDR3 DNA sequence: TGTGCCAGCAGTCGGGAAGGCTCTGGGGCCAACGTCCTGACTTTC. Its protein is CASSREGSGANVLTF.

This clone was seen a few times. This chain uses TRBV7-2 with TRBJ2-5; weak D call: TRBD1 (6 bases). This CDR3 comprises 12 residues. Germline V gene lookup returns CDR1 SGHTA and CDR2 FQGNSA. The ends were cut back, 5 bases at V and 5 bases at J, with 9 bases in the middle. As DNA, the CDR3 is TGTGCCAGCAGCGTCACAGGGGAGACCCAGTACTTC. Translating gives CASSVTGETQYF.

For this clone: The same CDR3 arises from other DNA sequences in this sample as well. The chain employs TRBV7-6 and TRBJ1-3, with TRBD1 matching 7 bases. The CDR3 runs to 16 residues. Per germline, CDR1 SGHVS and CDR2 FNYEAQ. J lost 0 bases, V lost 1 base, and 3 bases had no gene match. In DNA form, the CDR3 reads TGTGCCAGCAGCTTAGGACAGGGCCTCTCTGGAAACACCATATATTTT. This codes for CASSLGQGLSGNTIYF.

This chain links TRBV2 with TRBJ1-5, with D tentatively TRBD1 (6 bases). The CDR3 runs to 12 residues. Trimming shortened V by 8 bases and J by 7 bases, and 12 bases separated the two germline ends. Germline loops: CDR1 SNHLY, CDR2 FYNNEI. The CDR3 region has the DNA TGTGCCAGCCGGCAGGGGTACCAGCCCCAGCATTTT. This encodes CASRQGYQPQHF.